Listed below are T cell receptor beta chains from one sample, sequenced in a study of shared clonotypes between healthy human individuals. Libraries were prepared by immunoSEQ multiplex PCR; TCRdb keeps only in-frame clonotypes and omits some of them. The table shows about 1,800,000 clones, with less than 95% occurring only once. The material sequenced was naive CD8+ T cells sorted from blood. Every receptor here comes from a man aged 18 to 29 in good health. Each CDR3 is given with its conserved first and last residue. Fields, in order: D gene, J gene, clone size, V gene, CDR3 DNA, CDR3 protein. The D gene is left open where the match is weak. A clone size is listed for some rows: how often the clone was seen (once, few, many), or a class if it is expanded.

d_gene: TRBD2
j_gene: TRBJ2-1
abundance: -
v_gene: TRBV27
CDR3nt: TGTGCCAGCAGTTTATCGGGACTAGCGACTTTGTTCTTC
CDR3aa: CASSLSGLATLFF

d_gene: -
j_gene: TRBJ2-3
abundance: -
v_gene: TRBV25-1
CDR3nt: TGTGCCAGCAGCCCCCAGGACGCGACCACTGGGGATACGCAGTATTTT
CDR3aa: CASSPQDATTGDTQYF

d_gene: -
j_gene: TRBJ2-7
abundance: -
v_gene: TRBV5-4
CDR3nt: TGTGCCAGCAGCTTGAGAGAGGATGGCGAGCAGTACTTC
CDR3aa: CASSLREDGEQYF

d_gene: -
j_gene: TRBJ2-3
abundance: -
v_gene: TRBV10-2
CDR3nt: TGCGCCAGCGTATTGATCGCCGGGGATACGCAGTATTTT
CDR3aa: CASVLIAGDTQYF

d_gene: -
j_gene: TRBJ2-2
abundance: -
v_gene: TRBV7-8
CDR3nt: TGTGCCAGCAGCTTAGCGGAGACGAACACCGGGGAGCTGTTTTTT
CDR3aa: CASSLAETNTGELFF

d_gene: -
j_gene: TRBJ2-5
abundance: -
v_gene: TRBV2
CDR3nt: TGTGCCAGCAGTTACGACAGGGAGGGAGAGACCCAGTACTTC
CDR3aa: CASSYDREGETQYF

d_gene: -
j_gene: TRBJ2-1
abundance: once
v_gene: TRBV4-1
CDR3nt: TGCGCCAGCAGCCAAGAAGGGGTAAGGGTGCTCTTCAATGAGCAGTTCTTC
CDR3aa: CASSQEGVRVLFNEQFF

d_gene: TRBD1
j_gene: TRBJ1-2
abundance: -
v_gene: TRBV19
CDR3nt: TGTGCCAGTAGTACACCGGGACAGGGCCTTGATGGCTACACCTTC
CDR3aa: CASSTPGQGLDGYTF

d_gene: -
j_gene: TRBJ1-1
abundance: -
v_gene: TRBV19
CDR3nt: TGTGCCAGTAGTACTTCTCGTCTAGGGGACCCCACTGAAGCTTTCTTT
CDR3aa: CASSTSRLGDPTEAFF

d_gene: -
j_gene: TRBJ2-3
abundance: -
v_gene: TRBV12-5
CDR3nt: TGTGCTAGTGGTTTGGTACAACTGTCGGGCTCAGATACGCAGTATTTT
CDR3aa: CASGLVQLSGSDTQYF

d_gene: -
j_gene: TRBJ2-7
abundance: -
v_gene: TRBV4-2
CDR3nt: TGTGCCAGCAGCCAAGATGCCTACGAGCAGTACTTC
CDR3aa: CASSQDAYEQYF

d_gene: TRBD1
j_gene: TRBJ2-7
abundance: -
v_gene: TRBV5-1
CDR3nt: TGCGCCAGCAAAGGGCAGGGGGACTACGAGCAGTACTTC
CDR3aa: CASKGQGDYEQYF

d_gene: TRBD2
j_gene: TRBJ2-1
abundance: -
v_gene: TRBV30
CDR3nt: TGTGCCTGGAGTGTAGGGGTGGGAGGGCCCTCCTACAATGAGCAGTTCTTC
CDR3aa: CAWSVGVGGPSYNEQFF

d_gene: TRBD2
j_gene: TRBJ2-2
abundance: -
v_gene: TRBV9
CDR3nt: TGTGCCAGCAGCCCCAAAGTCAGCGGGGAAGCCACCGGGGAGCTGTTTTTT
CDR3aa: CASSPKVSGEATGELFF

d_gene: -
j_gene: TRBJ2-7
abundance: -
v_gene: TRBV15
CDR3nt: TGTGCCACCAGTGTCCCGAGGGCTACGGAGCAGTACTTC
CDR3aa: CATSVPRATEQYF

d_gene: -
j_gene: TRBJ2-7
abundance: -
v_gene: TRBV5-4
CDR3nt: TGTGCCAGCAGCTTGCTAGGCCAGATAGGTTCCGTCGAGCAGTACTTC
CDR3aa: CASSLLGQIGSVEQYF

d_gene: -
j_gene: TRBJ2-7
abundance: once
v_gene: TRBV10-2
CDR3nt: TGCGCCAGCAGTGAGCGCGGGGCCTCCTACGAGCAGTACTTC
CDR3aa: CASSERGASYEQYF

d_gene: TRBD1
j_gene: TRBJ2-7
abundance: -
v_gene: TRBV18
CDR3nt: TGTGCCAGCTCACAGAGTAAGGGGGCTTCCTCCTACGAGCAGTACTTC
CDR3aa: CASSQSKGASSYEQYF

d_gene: -
j_gene: TRBJ2-1
abundance: -
v_gene: TRBV6-4
CDR3nt: TGTGCCAGCAGTCAACCGCGCAATGAGCAGTTCTTC
CDR3aa: CASSQPRNEQFF

d_gene: -
j_gene: TRBJ1-5
abundance: -
v_gene: TRBV5-1
CDR3nt: TGCGCCAGCAGCTTGCGGGTGGGGGGCAATCAGCCCCAGCATTTT
CDR3aa: CASSLRVGGNQPQHF

d_gene: TRBD1
j_gene: TRBJ2-1
abundance: -
v_gene: TRBV28
CDR3nt: TGTGCCAGCAGTTTATATAGGGGGGGACAGGGTGGATACAATGAGCAGTTCTTC
CDR3aa: CASSLYRGGQGGYNEQFF

d_gene: -
j_gene: TRBJ2-7
abundance: -
v_gene: TRBV27
CDR3nt: TGTGCCAGCAGTTTAGGGCGGCAGACCGAGCAGTACTTC
CDR3aa: CASSLGRQTEQYF

d_gene: TRBD1
j_gene: TRBJ2-1
abundance: -
v_gene: TRBV7-9
CDR3nt: TGTGCCAGCAGCGCGCCACAGGGGGCTTACAATGAGCAGTTCTTC
CDR3aa: CASSAPQGAYNEQFF

d_gene: -
j_gene: TRBJ2-5
abundance: -
v_gene: TRBV4-1
CDR3nt: TGCGCCAGCAGCCAAGATATCAACACAGAGTACCAAGAGACCCAGTACTTC
CDR3aa: CASSQDINTEYQETQYF

d_gene: TRBD1
j_gene: TRBJ1-6
abundance: -
v_gene: TRBV7-9
CDR3nt: TGTGCCAGCAGCTTACCTAACAGGGGTAACAATTCACCCCTCCACTTT
CDR3aa: CASSLPNRGNNSPLHF

d_gene: TRBD2
j_gene: TRBJ2-1
abundance: -
v_gene: TRBV10-1
CDR3nt: TGCGCCAGCAGTGAGTCTGGGCTAGCGGGGGGTAGGAATGAGCAGTTCTTC
CDR3aa: CASSESGLAGGRNEQFF